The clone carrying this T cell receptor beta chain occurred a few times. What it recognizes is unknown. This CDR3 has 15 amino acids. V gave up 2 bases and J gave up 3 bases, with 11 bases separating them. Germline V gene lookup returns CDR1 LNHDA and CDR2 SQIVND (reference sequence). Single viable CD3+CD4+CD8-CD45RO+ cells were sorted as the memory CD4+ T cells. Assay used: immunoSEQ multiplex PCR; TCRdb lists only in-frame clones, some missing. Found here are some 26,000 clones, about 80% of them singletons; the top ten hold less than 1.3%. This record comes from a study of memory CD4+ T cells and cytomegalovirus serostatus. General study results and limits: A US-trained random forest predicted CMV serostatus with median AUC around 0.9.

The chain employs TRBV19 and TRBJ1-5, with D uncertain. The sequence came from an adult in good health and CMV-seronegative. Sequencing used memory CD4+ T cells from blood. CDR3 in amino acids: CASSIRGRTNQPQHF. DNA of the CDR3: TGTGCCAGTAGTATAAGAGGCAGAACCAATCAGCCCCAGCATTTT.